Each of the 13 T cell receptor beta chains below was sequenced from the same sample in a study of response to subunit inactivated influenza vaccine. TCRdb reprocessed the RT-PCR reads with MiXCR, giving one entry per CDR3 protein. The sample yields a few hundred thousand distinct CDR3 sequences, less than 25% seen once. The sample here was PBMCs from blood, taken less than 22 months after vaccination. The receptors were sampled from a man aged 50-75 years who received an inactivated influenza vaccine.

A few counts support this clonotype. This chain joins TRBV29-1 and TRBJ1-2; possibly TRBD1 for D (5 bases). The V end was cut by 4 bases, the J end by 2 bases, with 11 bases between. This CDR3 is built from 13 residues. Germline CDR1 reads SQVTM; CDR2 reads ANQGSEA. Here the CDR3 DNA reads TGCAGCGTTGCAGGGAATCGGAACTATGGCTACACCTTC. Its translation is CSVAGNRNYGYTF.

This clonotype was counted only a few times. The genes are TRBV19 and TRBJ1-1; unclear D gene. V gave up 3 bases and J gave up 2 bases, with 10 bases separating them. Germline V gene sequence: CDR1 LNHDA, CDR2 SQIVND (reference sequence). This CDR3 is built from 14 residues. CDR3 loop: CASSIGSINTEAFF. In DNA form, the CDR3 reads TGTGCCAGTAGTATTGGGTCGATTAACACTGAAGCTTTCTTT.

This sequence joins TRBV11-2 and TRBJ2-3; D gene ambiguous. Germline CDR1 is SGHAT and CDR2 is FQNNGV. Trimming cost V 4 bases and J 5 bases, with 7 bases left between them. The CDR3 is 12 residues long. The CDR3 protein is CASSSRRDTQYF. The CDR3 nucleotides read TGTGCCAGCAGCTCGAGAAGAGATACGCAGTATTTT.

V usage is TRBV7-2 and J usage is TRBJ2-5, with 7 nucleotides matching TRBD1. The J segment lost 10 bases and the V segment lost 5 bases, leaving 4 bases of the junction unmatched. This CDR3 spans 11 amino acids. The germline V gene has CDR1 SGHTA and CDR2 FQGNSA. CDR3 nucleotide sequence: TGTGCCAGCAGCGACAGGGTTAGCCAGTACTTC. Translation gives CASSDRVSQYF.

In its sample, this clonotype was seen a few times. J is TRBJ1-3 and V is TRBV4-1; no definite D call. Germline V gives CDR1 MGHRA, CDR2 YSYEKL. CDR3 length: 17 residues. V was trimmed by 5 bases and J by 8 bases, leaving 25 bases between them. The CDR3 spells CASSSRRAETGLDTIYF. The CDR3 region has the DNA TGCGCCAGCAGCTCCCGGAGGGCGGAAACTGGTCTTGACACCATATATTTT.

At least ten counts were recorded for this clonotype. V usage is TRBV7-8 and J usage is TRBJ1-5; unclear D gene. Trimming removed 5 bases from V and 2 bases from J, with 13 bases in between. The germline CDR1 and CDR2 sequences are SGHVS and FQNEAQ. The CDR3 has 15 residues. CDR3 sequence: CASSLLAGRNQPQHF. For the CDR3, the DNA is TGTGCCAGCAGCCTCCTGGCAGGCCGCAATCAGCCCCAGCATTTT.

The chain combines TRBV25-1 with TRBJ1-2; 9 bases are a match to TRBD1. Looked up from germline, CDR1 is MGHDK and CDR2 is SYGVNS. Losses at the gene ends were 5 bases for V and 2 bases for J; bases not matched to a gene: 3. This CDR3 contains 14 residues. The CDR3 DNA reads TGTGCCAGCAGTAGGGACAGGGACAACTATGGCTACACCTTC. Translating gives CASSRDRDNYGYTF.

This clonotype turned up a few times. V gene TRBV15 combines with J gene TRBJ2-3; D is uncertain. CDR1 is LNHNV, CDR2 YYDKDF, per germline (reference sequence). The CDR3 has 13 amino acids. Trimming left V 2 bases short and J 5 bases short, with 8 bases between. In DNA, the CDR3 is TGTGCCACCAGCAGAAGGGCTTTAGATACGCAGTATTTT. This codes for CATSRRALDTQYF.

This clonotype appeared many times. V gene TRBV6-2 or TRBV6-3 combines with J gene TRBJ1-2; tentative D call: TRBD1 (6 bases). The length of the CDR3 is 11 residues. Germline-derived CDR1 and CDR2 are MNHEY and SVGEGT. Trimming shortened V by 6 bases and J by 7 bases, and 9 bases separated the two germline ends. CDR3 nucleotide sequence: TGTGCCAGCAGGACAGGCATTGGCTACACCTTC. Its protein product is CASRTGIGYTF.

The CDR3 sequence is CSARAPFDSEQYF. CDR3 coding DNA: TGCAGTGCTAGAGCTCCCTTTGACTCCGAGCAGTACTTC. The chain couples TRBV20-1 to TRBJ2-7; the D is unclear. The germline V and J ends were trimmed by 1 base and 6 bases, with 13 bases remaining between them. The CDR3 is 13 amino acids. Germline CDR1 reads DFQATT; CDR2 reads SNEGSKA (reference sequence).

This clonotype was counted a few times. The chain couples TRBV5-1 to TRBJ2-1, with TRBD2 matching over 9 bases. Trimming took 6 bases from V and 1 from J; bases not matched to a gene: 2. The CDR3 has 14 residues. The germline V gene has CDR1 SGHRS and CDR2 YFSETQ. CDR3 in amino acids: CASTSGRSYNEQFF. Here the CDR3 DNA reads TGCGCCAGCACCAGCGGGAGGTCCTACAATGAGCAGTTCTTC.

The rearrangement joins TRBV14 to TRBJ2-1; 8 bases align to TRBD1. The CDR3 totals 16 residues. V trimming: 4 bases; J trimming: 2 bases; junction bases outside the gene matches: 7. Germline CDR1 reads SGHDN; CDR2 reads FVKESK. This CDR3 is CASSPIQGAAYNEQFF. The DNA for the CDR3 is TGTGCCAGCAGCCCAATCCAGGGGGCTGCCTACAATGAGCAGTTCTTC. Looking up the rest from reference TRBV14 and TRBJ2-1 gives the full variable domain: EAGVTQFPSHSVIEKGQTVTLRCDPISGHDNLYWYRRVMGKEIKFLLHFVKESKQDESGMPNNRFLAERTGGTYSTLKVQPAELEDSGVYFCASSPIQGAAYNEQFFGPGTRLTVL.

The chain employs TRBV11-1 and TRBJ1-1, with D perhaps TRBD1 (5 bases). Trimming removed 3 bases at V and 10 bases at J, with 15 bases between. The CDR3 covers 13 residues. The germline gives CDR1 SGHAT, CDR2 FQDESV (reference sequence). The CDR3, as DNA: TGTGCCAGCAGCTTCGTGGACACGACCAGAGCTTTCTTT. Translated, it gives CASSFVDTTRAFF.